The clone carrying this TCR beta chain was seen just once. Its antigen is unknown. 60 Vbeta and 13 Jbeta primers were used in PCR. Here immunoSEQ multiplex PCR was the method, and the copy in TCRdb shows in-frame clones only, minus some. Among about 220,000 clones listed, approximately 80% were seen once. This record belongs to a study of cytomegalovirus exposure and HLA in healthy donors. Findings and limits, study-wide: Upon later analysis, TCR association rates were observed to vary by HLA locus, being highest for DRB1 and lowest for HLA-C. Roughly 170 TCR beta chains were listed as cytomegalovirus-associated.

J was trimmed by 1 base and V by 1 base; bases with no gene match: 7. The length of the CDR3 is 15 residues. Germline-derived CDR1 and CDR2 are GTSNPN and SVGIG (reference sequence). This clonotype was obtained from a boy aged 2 to 10 in good health and CMV-seronegative. The rearrangement joins TRBV30 to TRBJ2-7; TRBD2 matches at 7 bases. The sequenced sample consisted of PBMCs. CDR3 sequence (DNA): TGTGCCTGGAGTGGGGGAGGGAAGGGGTCCTACGAGCAGTACTTC. The encoded protein is CAWSGGGKGSYEQYF.